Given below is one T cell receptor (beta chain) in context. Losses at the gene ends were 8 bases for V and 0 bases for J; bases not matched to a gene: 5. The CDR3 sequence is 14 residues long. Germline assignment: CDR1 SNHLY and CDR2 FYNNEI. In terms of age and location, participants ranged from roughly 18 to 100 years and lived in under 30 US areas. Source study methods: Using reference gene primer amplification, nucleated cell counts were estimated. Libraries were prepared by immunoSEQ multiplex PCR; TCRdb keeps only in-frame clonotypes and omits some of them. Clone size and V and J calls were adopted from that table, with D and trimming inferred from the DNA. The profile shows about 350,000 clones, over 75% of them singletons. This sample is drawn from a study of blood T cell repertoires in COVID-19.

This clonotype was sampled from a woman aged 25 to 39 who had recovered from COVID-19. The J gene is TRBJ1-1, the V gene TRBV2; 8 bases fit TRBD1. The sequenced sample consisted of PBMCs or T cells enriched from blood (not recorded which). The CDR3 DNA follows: TGTGCCAGCGGACGGACAGGGATGAACACTGAAGCTTTCTTT. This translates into CASGRTGMNTEAFF.